Following are 24 T cell receptor beta chains from one sample sequenced in a study of T-cell reconstitution after alpha-beta-depleted transplantation in children. TCRbeta library preparation incorporated unique molecular identifiers. One entry per CDR3 protein results from TCRdb running MiXCR on the PCR reads. This sample has about 1,000,000 distinct CDR3 sequences, with 25% to 35% found just once. Sequencing was performed on PBMCs, mostly from graft donor cells, taken 360 days after TCRalphabeta/CD19-depleted stem cell transplant. The receptors were sampled from a boy in the first two years of life who had a stem cell transplant for SCID, so the T cells may come from the graft donor.

The chain couples TRBV28 to TRBJ2-7; D is undetermined. Trimming took 8 bases from V and 5 from J, leaving 19 bases between them. CDR1 MDHEN and CDR2 SYDVKM come from the germline V gene. This CDR3 spans 14 amino acids. CDR3 coding DNA: TGTGCCAGCCATTCTTGGGATGCCATCGACGAGCAGTACTTC. Protein: CASHSWDAIDEQYF.

The chain recombines TRBV20-1 with TRBJ2-3; D may be TRBD2 (6 bases). The CDR3 has 13 amino acids. V was shortened by 8 bases and J by 2 bases, with 14 bases between the two germline ends. The germline CDR1 and CDR2 sequences are DFQATT and SNEGSKA (reference sequence). The CDR3 coding sequence is TGCAGTATTCGGGAGTCCTTCACAGATACGCAGTATTTT. Encoded protein: CSIRESFTDTQYF.

The chain is built from TRBV27 and TRBJ1-5; D not certain. The V gene's germline CDR1 is MNHEY and CDR2 SMNVEV (reference sequence). There are 13 residues in the CDR3. Between the trimmed V and J ends, which lost 3 bases and 7 bases, there was a span of 10 bases. CDR3 DNA: TGTGCCAGCAGTTTCTTTCCCGGCCAGCCCCAGCATTTT. Amino acid sequence: CASSFFPGQPQHF.

The gene calls are TRBV5-1 and TRBJ2-1; 11 bases map to TRBD1. The CDR3 covers 15 residues. In germline, CDR1 is SGHRS, CDR2 YFSETQ. Trimming removed 0 bases from V and 7 bases from J; junction bases left unmatched: 3. CDR3 coding DNA: TGCGCCAGCAGCTTGGTGGGACAGGGGGTGAATGAGCAGTTCTTC. This sequence encodes CASSLVGQGVNEQFF.

This chain links TRBV3-1 with TRBJ1-1, with D possibly being TRBD1 (6 bases). The CDR3 runs to 15 residues. V lost 0 bases and J lost 4, with 12 bases in between. Per germline, CDR1 LGHDT and CDR2 YNNKEL (reference sequence). CDR3 residues: CASSQERGRGTEAFF. The CDR3 DNA is TGTGCCAGCAGCCAAGAGAGGGGGAGGGGCACTGAAGCTTTCTTT.

This clonotype was detected a few times. The J gene is TRBJ2-1, the V gene TRBV7-2; TRBD2 might be the D (7 bases). The CDR3 is 17 residues long. Per germline, CDR1 SGHTA and CDR2 FQGNSA. V dropped 7 bases and J dropped 0 bases, with 19 bases sitting between them. The CDR3 loop is CASTSPPGGPSYNEQFF. The CDR3, as DNA: TGTGCCAGCACCAGCCCTCCCGGGGGGCCCTCCTACAATGAGCAGTTCTTC.

This clonotype came up a few times. This sequence joins TRBV19 and TRBJ2-1, with 8 positions matching TRBD2. V was pared by 7 bases and J by 8 bases, with 7 bases of the junction left unmatched. The CDR3 covers 13 residues. Germline V gene lookup returns CDR1 LNHDA and CDR2 SQIVND (reference sequence). The CDR3 sequence: CASTNRGGHEQFF. CDR3 sequence (DNA): TGTGCCAGTACCAACCGGGGGGGCCATGAGCAGTTCTTC.

The chain is built from TRBV7-2 and TRBJ2-4, with 8 bases aligning to TRBD2. V shed 5 bases and J 0 bases; nucleotides not matched to a gene: 9. Germline-derived CDR1 and CDR2 are SGHTA and FQGNSA. This CDR3 spans 17 amino acids. CDR3 coding DNA: TGTGCCAGCAGCCCCAGCGGGGGACCGATAGCCAAAAACATTCAGTACTTC. As protein: CASSPSGGPIAKNIQYF.

This chain links TRBV4-3 with TRBJ2-6; 7 nucleotides agree with TRBD2. The CDR3 contains 16 residues. Germline-derived CDR1 and CDR2 are LGHNA and YSLEER. J was trimmed by 2 bases and V by 1 base; bases with no gene match: 2. This CDR3 is CASSQVAGAGANVLTF. CDR3 in DNA: TGCGCCAGCAGCCAAGTTGCGGGGGCTGGGGCCAACGTCCTGACTTTC.

The chain uses TRBV9 and TRBJ1-1, with 8 bases that match TRBD1. This CDR3 comprises 15 residues. The germline CDR1 and CDR2 sequences are SGDLS and YYNGEE. V was pared by 4 bases and J by 4 bases, with 9 bases of the junction left unmatched. The CDR3 bases are TGTGCCAGCAGCAGATTGGACAGGGTGGTCACTGAAGCTTTCTTT. It encodes CASSRLDRVVTEAFF.

A few counts support this clonotype. The genes are TRBV6-1 and TRBJ2-1; 11 bases match TRBD2. Germline CDR1 MNHNS, CDR2 SASEGT. This CDR3 is built from 15 residues. The V and J ends lost 6 bases and 4 bases, in that order; junction bases with no gene match: 5. This CDR3 is CASSLAGGKYNEQFF. CDR3 nucleotide sequence: TGTGCCAGCAGCCTAGCGGGGGGCAAATACAATGAGCAGTTCTTC.

This clonotype was observed a handful of times. The chain employs TRBV29-1 and TRBJ2-5; D unresolved. CDR1 and CDR2 (germline): SQVTM, ANQGSEA. V lost 7 bases to trimming and J lost 2 bases, with 8 bases between them. The CDR3 covers 11 residues. The CDR3 reads CSGRIQETQYF. The CDR3 DNA sequence: TGCAGCGGTAGAATACAAGAGACCCAGTACTTC. The full variable domain, completed using reference TRBV29-1 and TRBJ2-5, is SAVISQKPSRDICQRGTSLTIQCQVDSQVTMMFWYRQQPGQSLTLIATANQGSEATYESGFVIDKFPISRPNLTFSTLTVSNMSPEDSSIYLCSGRIQETQYFGPGTRLLVL.

This chain joins TRBV18 and TRBJ1-1, with D perhaps TRBD1 (5 bases). The CDR3 is 13 residues long. V dropped 5 bases and J dropped 2 bases, with 9 bases sitting between them. CDR1 is KGHSH, CDR2 LQKENI, per germline. DNA for the CDR3: TGTGCCAGCTCAGGGGACCACAACACTGAAGCTTTCTTT. Translation: CASSGDHNTEAFF.

This clonotype was counted at least ten times. The chain joins TRBV29-1 to TRBJ2-3, with unresolved D. V lost 7 bases, J lost 2 bases, and 13 bases lay in between. CDR3 length: 13 residues. Germline CDR1 SQVTM, CDR2 ANQGSEA. CDR3 protein: CSARLRLTDTQYF. The CDR3 DNA follows: TGCAGCGCACGGCTACGTCTCACAGATACGCAGTATTTT.

This chain uses TRBV12-3 or TRBV12-4 with TRBJ2-3, with D possibly TRBD2 on 5 matching bases. This CDR3 is 15 amino acids long. Trimming removed 7 bases from V and 4 bases from J, with 18 bases in between. In DNA, the CDR3 is TGTGCCAGCACCATATCCGGAGGTTGGGCAGATACGCAGTATTTT. As protein: CASTISGGWADTQYF.

V usage is TRBV6-1 and J usage is TRBJ2-2; 9 positions match TRBD1. Germline loops: CDR1 MNHNS, CDR2 SASEGT. The CDR3 spans 15 residues. The V gene end was trimmed by 5 bases and the J gene end by 6 bases; junction bases not matched to a gene: 7. The CDR3 bases are TGTGCCAGCAGTACAGGGACAGGGCGAGCCGGGGAGCTGTTTTTT. It codes for CASSTGTGRAGELFF.

The sample holds a few counts of this clonotype. The chain has TRBV5-6 and TRBJ1-2; 7 positions agree with TRBD1. CDR1 SGHDT and CDR2 YYEEEE come from the germline V gene. The CDR3 loop spans 15 amino acids. Unmatched junction bases numbered 6, after V lost 2 bases and J lost 2 bases. The CDR3: CASSFQGDFNYGYTF. The CDR3 nucleotides are TGTGCCAGCAGCTTTCAGGGGGACTTCAACTATGGCTACACCTTC.

The genes are TRBV20-1 and TRBJ1-5; possible D gene TRBD1, 6 bases. Germline V gene data show CDR1 as DFQATT and CDR2 as SNEGSKA (reference sequence). CDR3 length: 13 residues. CDR3 in amino acids: CRGRGGRNQPQHF. The CDR3 bases are TGCAGGGGTAGGGGGGGGAGGAATCAGCCCCAGCATTTT.

This chain connects TRBV27 to TRBJ2-3, with D possibly TRBD2 on 6 matching bases. V was cut by 7 bases and J by 3 bases, with 20 bases left in between. Germline V CDR1 and CDR2: MNHEY, SMNVEV (reference sequence). The length of the CDR3 is 16 residues. The CDR3 sequence: CASTLSPTGVTDTQYF. Written as DNA, the CDR3 is TGTGCCAGCACCCTCAGCCCCACGGGAGTTACAGATACGCAGTATTTT.

In this sample, this clonotype turned up a few times. This chain connects TRBV28 to TRBJ2-5; D ambiguous. Trimming stripped 2 bases from V and 3 bases from J, with 13 bases between. The CDR3 consists of 15 residues. Germline-derived CDR1 and CDR2 are MDHEN and SYDVKM. The CDR3 spells CASSLRVAAKETQYF. The CDR3 nucleotides are TGTGCCAGCAGTTTACGGGTCGCAGCAAAAGAGACCCAGTACTTC. The entire variable domain, with the rest obtained from reference TRBV28 and TRBJ2-5, is as follows: DVKVTQSSRYLVKRTGEKVFLECVQDMDHENMFWYRQDPGLGLRLIYFSYDVKMKEKGDIPEGYSVSREKKERFSLILESASTNQTSMYLCASSLRVAAKETQYFGPGTRLLVL.

Only a few counts were recorded for this clonotype. V is TRBV2 and J is TRBJ2-5, with a weak D call TRBD2 (5 bases). Germline V gives CDR1 SNHLY, CDR2 FYNNEI. The CDR3 extends over 13 amino acids. Trimming pared 3 bases from V and 3 bases from J, leaving 8 bases between. Written as DNA, the CDR3 is TGTGCCAGCAGTGAGTTGAGGGAAGAGACCCAGTACTTC. Translating it yields CASSELREETQYF.

V usage is TRBV2 and J usage is TRBJ2-3; tentatively, D is TRBD1 (8 bases). V was pared by 6 bases and J by 4 bases, with 20 bases between. Per germline, CDR1 SNHLY and CDR2 FYNNEI. The CDR3 covers 16 residues. The CDR3 reads CASRRQGRGYADTQYF. As DNA, the CDR3 is TGTGCCAGCAGGAGACAGGGGAGGGGTTACGCAGATACGCAGTATTTT.

This chain joins TRBV5-1 and TRBJ2-1, with TRBD1 matching over 7 bases. Per the germline V gene, CDR1 is SGHRS and CDR2 is YFSETQ. Losses at the gene ends were 6 bases for V and 1 base for J; bases not matched to a gene: 7. The length of the CDR3 is 15 residues. CDR3 loop: CASKWPGQSYNEQFF. The CDR3 nucleotides read TGCGCCAGCAAGTGGCCGGGACAGTCCTACAATGAGCAGTTCTTC.

This clonotype was picked up a small number of times. The rearrangement uses TRBV7-8 and TRBJ1-1; 8 nucleotides align to TRBD1. In germline, CDR1 is SGHVS, CDR2 FQNEAQ. V lost 3 bases and J lost 0; bases outside the gene matches: 3. The CDR3 extends over 15 amino acids. The DNA of the CDR3 is TGTGCCAGCAGCTTGCCGACAGGGGTGAACACTGAAGCTTTCTTT. Its translation is CASSLPTGVNTEAFF.